Below are 31 T cell receptor beta chains sequenced from a single sample in a study of cytomegalovirus exposure and HLA in healthy donors. This table comes from immunoSEQ multiplex PCR, and its TCRdb copy is limited to in-frame clones, with some not included. The sample holds 150,000 to 200,000 clones; less than 90% are singletons and the top ten take 5% to 7%. The sample comprised PBMCs. These receptors originate from a woman aged 25-40 years in good health and CMV-seronegative.

The rearrangement uses TRBV15 and TRBJ1-6; 8 nucleotides align to TRBD1. Trimming cost V 0 bases and J 9 bases; bases outside gene matches: 7. CDR1 LNHNV and CDR2 YYDKDF come from the germline V gene (reference sequence). The CDR3 covers 16 residues. The CDR3 here is CATSRDRAGGRSPLHF. CDR3 coding DNA: TGTGCCACCAGCAGAGATCGGGCAGGGGGCCGTTCACCCCTCCACTTT.

The chain links TRBV2 to TRBJ1-2; D gene uncertain. This CDR3 spans 15 amino acids. CDR1 SNHLY and CDR2 FYNNEI come from the germline V gene. With 3 bases removed from V and 7 bases from J, the gap between germline ends came to 18 bases. Written as DNA, the CDR3 is TGTGCCAGCAGTGAGATATCGTGGGGAGATGGTGGCTACACCTTC. It yields the protein CASSEISWGDGGYTF.

This clone was seen once. This rearrangement joins TRBV11-2 to TRBJ2-3; 9 nucleotides match TRBD1. Germline CDR1 is SGHAT and CDR2 is FQNNGV. The CDR3 loop spans 16 amino acids. J was trimmed by 0 bases and V by 2 bases; bases with no gene match: 3. CDR3 sequence (DNA): TGTGCCAGCAGCTTACTTGGACAGGGGAGCACAGATACGCAGTATTTT. It encodes CASSLLGQGSTDTQYF.

CDR3 DNA: TGTGCCAGCAGCGCCGGGACTAGCGGGAGAACAGATACGCAGTATTTT. Translation gives CASSAGTSGRTDTQYF. The V call is TRBV7-6, the J call TRBJ2-3, with TRBD2 identical over 14 bases. Germline values: CDR1 SGHVS, CDR2 FNYEAQ. The J segment lost 3 bases and the V segment lost 5 bases, leaving 4 bases of the junction unmatched. The CDR3 consists of 16 residues.

This chain connects TRBV6-1 to TRBJ2-5; no firm D call. The CDR3 spans 13 residues. V shed 7 bases and J shed 4 bases, with 13 bases lying between them. Germline CDR1 is MNHNS and CDR2 is SASEGT. The DNA of the CDR3 is TGTGCCAGCACCGTAGGAGTTGGAGAGACCCAGTACTTC. Its protein is CASTVGVGETQYF.

The chain couples TRBV7-2 to TRBJ1-5; TRBD1 agrees at 7 bases. The J segment lost 2 bases and the V segment lost 5 bases, leaving 6 bases of the junction unmatched. The CDR3 is 15 amino acids. Germline values: CDR1 SGHTA, CDR2 FQGNSA. This chain's CDR3 is CASSQEGAGNQPQHF. For the CDR3, the DNA is TGTGCCAGCAGCCAGGAGGGGGCGGGCAATCAGCCCCAGCATTTT. Full variable domain (missing parts from reference TRBV7-2 and TRBJ1-5): GAGVSQSPSNKVTEKGKDVELRCDPISGHTALYWYRQSLGQGLEFLIYFQGNSAPDKSGLPSDRFSAERTGGSVSTLTIQRTQQEDSAVYLCASSQEGAGNQPQHFGDGTRLSIL.

For the CDR3, the DNA is TGCGCCAGCAGCCGAGACTCGGGGAACACTGAAGCTTTCTTT. This gives the protein CASSRDSGNTEAFF. This chain links TRBV4-1 with TRBJ1-1; D not resolved. The CDR3 runs to 14 residues. V lost 4 bases and J 1 base, leaving 10 bases between the germline ends. Germline loops: CDR1 MGHRA, CDR2 YSYEKL.

The rearrangement uses TRBV7-2 and TRBJ2-3; TRBD2 aligns across 8 bases. Trimming took 4 bases from V and 2 from J; bases not matched to a gene: 11. Germline V lookup: CDR1 SGHTA, CDR2 FQGNSA. The CDR3 runs 17 residues. CDR3: CASSSLAGRGYTDTQYF. The CDR3 DNA reads TGTGCCAGCAGCTCCCTAGCGGGTAGAGGTTACACAGATACGCAGTATTTT. Using reference TRBV7-2 and TRBJ2-3 for the parts outside the CDR3, the full variable domain is GAGVSQSPSNKVTEKGKDVELRCDPISGHTALYWYRQSLGQGLEFLIYFQGNSAPDKSGLPSDRFSAERTGGSVSTLTIQRTQQEDSAVYLCASSSLAGRGYTDTQYFGPGTRLTVL.

The chain recombines TRBV7-2 with TRBJ1-2; 9 positions agree with TRBD1. The trim removed 2 bases at V and 4 bases at J, leaving 5 bases unmatched. This CDR3 comprises 15 residues. In germline, CDR1 is SGHTA, CDR2 FQGNSA. CDR3 loop: CASSLSGTGSYGYTF. The CDR3 region has the DNA TGTGCCAGCAGCTTAAGCGGGACAGGGTCCTATGGCTACACCTTC.

This clone appeared a few times. CDR3 coding DNA: TGTGCCAGCAGTGGTCCGGGACTAGCCATAGAGACCCAGTACTTC. Protein sequence: CASSGPGLAIETQYF. This chain links TRBV6-1 with TRBJ2-5, with 9 positions matching TRBD2. CDR3 length equals 15 residues. The germline CDR1 and CDR2 sequences are MNHNS and SASEGT. The V gene end was trimmed by 4 bases and the J gene end by 4 bases; junction bases not matched to a gene: 7.

V gene TRBV28 combines with J gene TRBJ1-2; weak D call: TRBD1 (6 bases). V was shortened by 1 base and J by 4 bases, with 13 bases between the two germline ends. This CDR3 comprises 15 residues. The germline V gene has CDR1 MDHEN and CDR2 SYDVKM. The CDR3 coding sequence is TGTGCCAGCAGTTTATCGCCGGACAGAGTCTATGGCTACACCTTC. Its protein product is CASSLSPDRVYGYTF.

A single count supports this clone. The chain uses TRBV7-2 and TRBJ2-1; D call uncertain. The CDR3 is made up of 13 amino acids. V dropped 1 base and J dropped 4 bases, with 5 bases sitting between them. The germline V gene has CDR1 SGHTA and CDR2 FQGNSA. The CDR3 nucleotides are TGTGCCAGCAGCTTAGACGGGTACAATGAGCAGTTCTTC. This sequence encodes CASSLDGYNEQFF.

CDR3 sequence (DNA): TGCGCCAGCAGCCAGGGAGGTGGGTCGAATCAGCCCCAGCATTTT. It codes for CASSQGGGSNQPQHF. The genes are TRBV4-3 and TRBJ1-5; D is unclear. The germline gives CDR1 LGHNA, CDR2 YSLEER. This CDR3 has 15 residues. V was trimmed by 3 bases and J by 4 bases, leaving 13 bases between them.

The V call is TRBV9, the J call TRBJ1-2; TRBD1 might be the D (6 bases). The CDR3 loop spans 16 amino acids. The V end was cut by 3 bases, the J end by 7 bases, with 22 bases between. CDR1 is SGDLS and CDR2 is YYNGEE in the germline V gene. CDR3 region: CASSAEDSLLITGYTF. CDR3 in DNA: TGTGCCAGCAGCGCGGAGGACAGCCTCCTAATTACTGGCTACACCTTC.

J is TRBJ2-3 and V is TRBV28; possibly TRBD1 for D (6 bases). This CDR3 has 15 amino acids. CDR1 and CDR2 (germline): MDHEN, SYDVKM. Trimming cost V 7 bases and J 0 bases, with 14 bases left between them. Written as DNA, the CDR3 is TGTGCCAGCAAAGGACAGACGCTGAGCACAGATACGCAGTATTTT. It codes for CASKGQTLSTDTQYF.

This chain connects TRBV6-5 to TRBJ2-1, with D perhaps TRBD2 (7 bases). This CDR3 is 16 amino acids long. With 4 bases removed from V and 10 bases from J, the gap between germline ends came to 23 bases. CDR1 is MNHEY, CDR2 SVGAGI, per germline. CDR3 region: CASSSLGASGPSEQFF. CDR3 in DNA: TGTGCCAGCAGTTCCCTGGGGGCTAGCGGCCCTTCAGAGCAGTTCTTC.

The rearrangement joins TRBV18 to TRBJ2-7; D not certain. The CDR3 runs 17 residues. CDR1 is KGHSH and CDR2 is LQKENI in the germline V gene. Trimming took 5 bases from V and 4 from J, leaving 24 bases between them. The CDR3 here is CASSTFEPGERLYEQYF. The CDR3, as DNA: TGTGCCAGCTCAACCTTTGAGCCCGGAGAGCGTCTTTACGAGCAGTACTTC.

The chain recombines TRBV27 with TRBJ2-2; D not resolved. V dropped 6 bases and J dropped 3 bases, with 8 bases sitting between them. The CDR3 consists of 13 residues. Germline-derived CDR1 and CDR2 are MNHEY and SMNVEV (reference sequence). The CDR3 DNA reads TGTGCCAGCAGCTCGTTCGACACCGGGGAGCTGTTTTTT. Translated, it gives CASSSFDTGELFF.

The chain is built from TRBV11-2 and TRBJ1-1; 8 bases match TRBD1. V gave up 5 bases and J gave up 0 bases; unmatched junction bases: 5. CDR3 length: 15 residues. Germline CDR1 is SGHAT and CDR2 is FQNNGV. Written as DNA, the CDR3 is TGTGCCAGCAGCGATCGGACAGGGATGAACACTGAAGCTTTCTTT. Protein product: CASSDRTGMNTEAFF.

This chain links TRBV25-1 with TRBJ2-4; TRBD2 is a possible D gene (6 bases). The CDR3 extends over 15 amino acids. Germline-derived CDR1 and CDR2 are MGHDK and SYGVNS. Trimming stripped 6 bases from V and 2 bases from J, with 14 bases between. The CDR3 is CASSRGRGTKNIQYF. The CDR3 DNA reads as TGTGCCAGCAGCCGGGGCCGGGGGACCAAAAACATTCAGTACTTC. Full variable domain (outside the CDR3, taken from reference TRBV25-1 and TRBJ2-4): EADIYQTPRYLVIGTGKKITLECSQTMGHDKMYWYQQDPGMELHLIHYSYGVNSTEKGDLSSESTVSRIRTEHFPLTLESARPSHTSQYLCASSRGRGTKNIQYFGAGTRLSVL.

The genes are TRBV30 and TRBJ2-2; TRBD2 might be the D (5 bases). Germline V gene sequence: CDR1 GTSNPN, CDR2 SVGIG (reference sequence). Trimming shortened V by 0 bases and J by 6 bases, and 14 bases separated the two germline ends. The CDR3 covers 15 residues. The CDR3 loop reads CAWSVSRLASGELFF. CDR3 sequence (DNA): TGTGCCTGGAGTGTATCTCGGCTAGCCTCCGGGGAGCTGTTTTTT.

The chain recombines TRBV28 with TRBJ2-1; the match to TRBD1 covers 9 bases. J was trimmed by 5 bases and V by 3 bases; bases with no gene match: 8. The length of the CDR3 is 16 residues. Germline CDR1 reads MDHEN; CDR2 reads SYDVKM. The CDR3 spells CASSFYLGQGDNEQFF. CDR3 sequence (DNA): TGTGCCAGCAGTTTTTATTTGGGACAGGGTGACAATGAGCAGTTCTTC.

The chain uses TRBV28 and TRBJ1-1; D uncertain. Germline-derived CDR1 and CDR2 are MDHEN and SYDVKM. With 1 base removed from V and 0 bases from J, the gap between germline ends came to 15 bases. The CDR3 is made up of 17 amino acids. The CDR3 region is CASSLSPFRIMNTEAFF. CDR3 sequence (DNA): TGTGCCAGCAGTTTATCCCCCTTTCGGATCATGAACACTGAAGCTTTCTTT.

The rearrangement joins TRBV7-2 to TRBJ2-7, with TRBD2 as a possible D gene (6 bases). Trimming removed 5 bases at V and 1 base at J, with 15 bases between. The CDR3 is made up of 15 amino acids. CDR1 is SGHTA, CDR2 FQGNSA, per germline. The CDR3 DNA sequence: TGTGCCAGCAGCCCCGGGGGTTACCCTTCCTACGAGCAGTACTTC. Protein sequence: CASSPGGYPSYEQYF.

This clone was picked up one time. V usage is TRBV4-3 and J usage is TRBJ2-7; the D is unclear. The V end lost 0 bases, the J end lost 2 bases, and 11 bases lay between the germline ends. The CDR3 extends over 15 amino acids. CDR1 and CDR2 (germline): LGHNA, YSLEER. The CDR3 DNA is TGCGCCAGCAGCCAAGATCTTGCAGGTCCCTACGAGCAGTACTTC. Translating gives CASSQDLAGPYEQYF.

V gene TRBV11-2 combines with J gene TRBJ2-1, with D perhaps TRBD1 (5 bases). In germline, CDR1 is SGHAT, CDR2 FQNNGV. Trimming removed 5 bases from V and 4 bases from J, with 15 bases in between. CDR3 size: 15 residues. Here the CDR3 reads CASSKEPTAYNEQFF. CDR3 sequence (DNA): TGTGCCAGCAGCAAAGAACCGACAGCGTACAATGAGCAGTTCTTC.

The chain joins TRBV2 to TRBJ2-3; 11 nucleotides line up with TRBD2. Unmatched junction bases numbered 3, after V lost 4 bases and J lost 6 bases. The germline V gene encodes CDR1 SNHLY and CDR2 FYNNEI. The CDR3 extends over 14 amino acids. The CDR3 sequence is CASSVLAGADTQYF. Written as DNA, the CDR3 is TGTGCCAGCAGTGTACTAGCGGGAGCGGATACGCAGTATTTT. Looking up the rest from reference TRBV2 and TRBJ2-3 gives the full variable domain: EPEVTQTPSHQVTQMGQEVILRCVPISNHLYFYWYRQILGQKVEFLVSFYNNEISEKSEIFDDQFSVERPDGSNFTLKIRSTKLEDSAMYFCASSVLAGADTQYFGPGTRLTVL.

The genes are TRBV2 and TRBJ2-1; TRBD1 matches 7 bases. The V and J ends lost 6 bases and 4 bases, in that order; junction bases with no gene match: 9. There are 15 residues in the CDR3. Germline loops: CDR1 SNHLY, CDR2 FYNNEI. The CDR3 coding sequence is TGTGCCAGCAGCGCCGACAGGGCTATTTACAATGAGCAGTTCTTC. Residues: CASSADRAIYNEQFF.

The chain recombines TRBV28 with TRBJ2-3; 14 bases line up with TRBD2. V gave up 5 bases and J gave up 3 bases; unmatched junction bases: 7. This CDR3 region has 17 residues. Germline V CDR1 and CDR2: MDHEN, SYDVKM. The CDR3: CASSPGTSGSSTDTQYF. CDR3 nucleotides: TGTGCCAGCAGTCCTGGGACTAGCGGGAGCTCGACAGATACGCAGTATTTT. The variable domain in full, with the rest retrieved from reference TRBV28 and TRBJ2-3, is DVKVTQSSRYLVKRTGEKVFLECVQDMDHENMFWYRQDPGLGLRLIYFSYDVKMKEKGDIPEGYSVSREKKERFSLILESASTNQTSMYLCASSPGTSGSSTDTQYFGPGTRLTVL.

The CDR3, as DNA: TGTGCCAGCAGCTCGACAGTGGGGAACAATCAGCCCCAGCATTTT. Amino acids: CASSSTVGNNQPQHF. V and J are TRBV7-9 and TRBJ1-5; maybe TRBD1 (5 bases). The CDR3 runs 15 residues. Germline V gene data show CDR1 as SEHNR and CDR2 as FQNEAQ (reference sequence). V lost 4 bases and J 3 bases, leaving 13 bases between the germline ends.

The chain links TRBV5-1 to TRBJ2-3, with TRBD2 identical over 10 bases. The CDR3 contains 14 residues. V was clipped by 5 bases and J by 3 bases; unmatched bases: 3. CDR1 SGHRS and CDR2 YFSETQ come from the germline V gene. In DNA form, the CDR3 reads TGCGCCAGCAGGATAGCGGGAGGAACAGATACGCAGTATTTT. Translating it yields CASRIAGGTDTQYF.